This entry lists 11 T cell receptor beta chains sequenced from one sample in a study of identical twins. TCRdb processed the 5' RACE reads anew with MiXCR; each CDR3 protein has one entry. The table records 350,000 or so distinct CDR3 sequences, roughly an eighth of them present only once. This sample was also put to use in a study of yellow fever vaccine responses in identical twins.

The sequencing sample was made of CD8+ T cells sorted from blood. The receptors come from a woman aged 18-30 years in good health.

The chain uses TRBV21-1 and TRBJ2-5; the DNA was not compared with TRBD1, the D call given in the table. TRBV21-1 has pseudogene status. The CDR3 is 16 residues long. CDR3 loop: CASTMGGRGSGETQYF. The CDR3 nucleotides are TGTGCCAGCACCATGGGGGGCAGGGGGTCCGGGGAGACCCAGTACTTC.

The chain uses TRBV2 and TRBJ2-5, with 7 bases matching TRBD2. Germline CDR1 SNHLY, CDR2 FYNNEI. The length of the CDR3 is 16 residues. The J segment lost 1 base and the V segment lost 1 base, leaving 6 bases of the junction unmatched. The CDR3 sequence: CASSEVEAGSQETQYF. The CDR3 region has the DNA TGTGCCAGCAGTGAAGTGGAAGCGGGATCCCAAGAGACCCAGTACTTC.

The V call is TRBV7-9, the J call TRBJ2-1, with TRBD1 matching over 10 bases. Germline trimming cut 5 bases from V and 7 bases from J; bases unmatched to any gene: 8. Germline values: CDR1 SEHNR, CDR2 FQNEAQ (reference sequence). The CDR3 runs to 15 residues. The CDR3 region is CASSPTGGAGNEQFF. DNA for the CDR3: TGTGCCAGCAGCCCGACAGGGGGCGCGGGTAATGAGCAGTTCTTC.

The J gene is TRBJ2-5, the V gene TRBV27; D call uncertain. V dropped 5 bases and J dropped 3 bases, with 10 bases sitting between them. The CDR3 is 13 residues long. Germline CDR1 and CDR2: MNHEY and SMNVEV (reference sequence). This CDR3 is CASSPRNKETQYF. The DNA for the CDR3 is TGTGCCAGCAGTCCGCGCAATAAAGAGACCCAGTACTTC.

This clonotype was seen a handful of times. The J gene is TRBJ2-7, the V gene TRBV2, with no clear D. V was clipped by 8 bases and J by 2 bases, with 13 bases between them. Germline V CDR1 and CDR2: SNHLY, FYNNEI. This CDR3 is 13 amino acids long. Here the CDR3 reads CASGFGQTYEQYF. CDR3 coding DNA: TGTGCCAGCGGTTTCGGCCAGACCTACGAGCAGTACTTC. The full variable domain, rest sourced from reference TRBV2 and TRBJ2-7, is EPEVTQTPSHQVTQMGQEVILRCVPISNHLYFYWYRQILGQKVEFLVSFYNNEISEKSEIFDDQFSVERPDGSNFTLKIRSTKLEDSAMYFCASGFGQTYEQYFGPGTRLTVT.

This clonotype was recorded a few times. This chain uses TRBV20-1 with TRBJ2-2; 8 bases align to TRBD2. Germline-derived CDR1 and CDR2 are DFQATT and SNEGSKA (reference sequence). The CDR3 contains 18 residues. Trimming took 0 bases from V and 1 from J; bases not matched to a gene: 10. The CDR3 bases are TGCAGTGCTAGAGATCTTGGCGGGGGGCAGCGGAACACCGGGGAGCTGTTTTTT. This encodes CSARDLGGGQRNTGELFF.

This clonotype was found a few times. The chain has TRBV18 and TRBJ1-1; TRBD1 might be the D (6 bases). The CDR3 runs to 17 residues. Trimming cost V 1 base and J 0 bases, with 15 bases left between them. Germline V gene data show CDR1 as KGHSH and CDR2 as LQKENI. The CDR3 nucleotides read TGTGCCAGCTCACCACAGGGCCAGGGGCTTATGAACACTGAAGCTTTCTTT. Residues: CASSPQGQGLMNTEAFF.

The table lists this clonotype with a few counts. V and J are TRBV7-2 and TRBJ2-2, with 11 positions matching TRBD2. Germline loops: CDR1 SGHTA, CDR2 FQGNSA. The V gene end was trimmed by 5 bases and the J gene end by 4 bases; junction bases not matched to a gene: 9. CDR3 length: 17 amino acids. CDR3 sequence: CASSVSGGAKPTGELFF. DNA of the CDR3: TGTGCCAGCAGCGTTAGCGGGGGGGCCAAGCCCACCGGGGAGCTGTTTTTT. Complete variable domain (other parts from reference TRBV7-2 and TRBJ2-2): GAGVSQSPSNKVTEKGKDVELRCDPISGHTALYWYRQSLGQGLEFLIYFQGNSAPDKSGLPSDRFSAERTGGSVSTLTIQRTQQEDSAVYLCASSVSGGAKPTGELFFGEGSRLTVL.

This clonotype was recorded a few times. The V and J genes are TRBV14 and TRBJ2-1; D is possibly TRBD2 (5 bases). Germline CDR1 and CDR2: SGHDN and FVKESK. The CDR3 contains 21 residues. Deletions cut 1 base from V and 0 bases from J, with 25 bases between. As DNA, the CDR3 is TGTGCCAGCAGCCAAGGTGTCGAGAAGCGGACTTCGTGGCCCTCCTACAATGAGCAGTTCTTC. This codes for CASSQGVEKRTSWPSYNEQFF. The full variable domain, its missing parts supplied by reference TRBV14 and TRBJ2-1, is EAGVTQFPSHSVIEKGQTVTLRCDPISGHDNLYWYRRVMGKEIKFLLHFVKESKQDESGMPNNRFLAERTGGTYSTLKVQPAELEDSGVYFCASSQGVEKRTSWPSYNEQFFGPGTRLTVL.

The sample holds a few counts of this clonotype. The chain has TRBV6-1 and TRBJ2-1, with 10 bases that match TRBD1. CDR1 is MNHNS, CDR2 SASEGT, per germline. The junction had 10 bases not matched to a gene; V was cut back by 6 bases and J by 5 bases. The CDR3 loop spans 16 amino acids. Here the CDR3 reads CASSTLAGTGDNEQFF. The CDR3 nucleotides read TGTGCCAGCAGCACCCTCGCCGGGACAGGGGACAATGAGCAGTTCTTC.

This clonotype showed up just a few times. The rearrangement links TRBV28 to TRBJ2-7; 9 bases line up with TRBD2. V lost 3 bases and J lost 0; bases outside the gene matches: 3. Germline loops: CDR1 MDHEN, CDR2 SYDVKM. The CDR3 runs 15 residues. CDR3 nucleotides: TGTGCCAGCAGTTTCGCGGGAGGGTTCTCCTACGAGCAGTACTTC. Amino acids: CASSFAGGFSYEQYF. The variable domain in full, with the rest retrieved from reference TRBV28 and TRBJ2-7, is DVKVTQSSRYLVKRTGEKVFLECVQDMDHENMFWYRQDPGLGLRLIYFSYDVKMKEKGDIPEGYSVSREKKERFSLILESASTNQTSMYLCASSFAGGFSYEQYFGPGTRLTVT.